The 10 T cell receptor beta chains presented below share a single source sample, sequenced in a study of T cell repertoires in cytomegalovirus infection. TCRdb used MiXCR to reprocess the reads, holding one entry per CDR3 protein. The sample consists of roughly 80,000 distinct CDR3 sequences, approximately 24% of them appearing once. These TCRs are of unknown antigen specificity. The specimen was CD8+ T cells from cultured PBMCs, collected from culture after CMV antigen stimulation. The receptors here all came from a human donor in good health (CMV status not recorded). Some clones in this sample may be carry-over from other donors' samples.

The J gene is TRBJ2-2, the V gene TRBV6-5; D gene uncertain. CDR3 length equals 15 residues. Germline CDR1 MNHEY, CDR2 SVGAGI. V lost 2 bases, J lost 2 bases, and 9 bases lay in between. CDR3 DNA: TGTGCCAGCAGTTACGGCCCGGGTAACACCGGGGAGCTGTTTTTT. Protein product: CASSYGPGNTGELFF.

This clonotype was counted between two and nine times. The chain has TRBV28 and TRBJ2-7; D perhaps matches TRBD1 (6 bases). Germline-derived CDR1 and CDR2 are MDHEN and SYDVKM. Trimming shortened V by 11 bases and J by 4 bases, and 18 bases separated the two germline ends. CDR3 length: 13 amino acids. This chain's CDR3 is CAAGAGDRYEQYF. The DNA of the CDR3 is TGTGCCGCAGGGGCCGGGGATCGGTACGAGCAGTACTTC.

This clonotype was seen a few times. The gene calls are TRBV12-3 or TRBV12-4 and TRBJ1-1; 9 nucleotides align to TRBD1. The V and J ends lost 7 bases and 5 bases, in that order; junction bases with no gene match: 8. CDR3 length: 14 amino acids. The CDR3 DNA is TGTGCCAGCACTCACAGGGGGCGCGGAACTGAAGCTTTCTTT. Its translation: CASTHRGRGTEAFF.

The chain combines TRBV6-5 with TRBJ1-2, with TRBD1 matching over 8 bases. The V gene end was trimmed by 3 bases and the J gene end by 4 bases; junction bases not matched to a gene: 4. The CDR3 is made up of 14 amino acids. CDR1 is MNHEY and CDR2 is SVGAGI in the germline V gene. The CDR3 DNA sequence: TGTGCCAGCAGTTATAAGGGGACAGGCTATGGCTACACCTTC. Its protein product is CASSYKGTGYGYTF.

This clonotype was counted at least ten times. The V call is TRBV7-8, the J call TRBJ1-2, with D tentatively TRBD1 (5 bases). V was clipped by 1 base and J by 7 bases, with 13 bases between them. The CDR3 has 14 amino acids. Germline CDR1 and CDR2: SGHVS and FQNEAQ. The CDR3 DNA follows: TGTGCCAGCAGCTTAGAAAGTGGGGCGGGTGGCTACACCTTC. It is translated as CASSLESGAGGYTF.

This clonotype was observed at least ten times. The chain links TRBV7-9 to TRBJ2-7; maybe TRBD1 (6 bases). CDR3 length: 14 residues. Germline-derived CDR1 and CDR2 are SEHNR and FQNEAQ (reference sequence). Trimming removed 5 bases at V and 2 bases at J, with 13 bases between. CDR3 amino acids: CASSGPDSPYEQYF. In DNA, the CDR3 is TGTGCCAGCAGCGGACCGGACAGTCCCTACGAGCAGTACTTC.

This clonotype has just a few counts. V and J are TRBV4-1 and TRBJ2-3; the D call may be TRBD1 or TRBD2 (5 bases each). The CDR3 runs 16 residues. Between the trimmed V and J ends, which lost 1 base and 2 bases, there was a span of 13 bases. The germline V gene has CDR1 MGHRA and CDR2 YSYEKL. DNA of the CDR3: TGCGCCAGCAGCCAAGGGACGGGGACCTACACAGATACGCAGTATTTT. This sequence encodes CASSQGTGTYTDTQYF.

The genes are TRBV27 and TRBJ1-1, with D unresolved. This CDR3 is 13 amino acids long. Trimming left V 5 bases short and J 6 bases short, with 13 bases between. Per germline, CDR1 MNHEY and CDR2 SMNVEV (reference sequence). In DNA, the CDR3 is TGTGCCAGCAGTCTAACCGGAGATGCTGAAGCTTTCTTT. It is translated as CASSLTGDAEAFF.

This clonotype was counted between two and nine times. The V and J genes are TRBV27 and TRBJ1-6; D call uncertain. Trimming removed 5 bases at V and 6 bases at J, with 8 bases between. This CDR3 has 13 amino acids. In germline, CDR1 is MNHEY, CDR2 SMNVEV (reference sequence). The CDR3 loop reads CASSISLNSPLHF. CDR3 DNA sequence: TGTGCCAGCAGTATTTCCCTTAATTCACCCCTCCACTTT.

The V and J genes are TRBV6-5 and TRBJ1-2, with TRBD1 as a possible D gene (6 bases). Trimming shortened V by 2 bases and J by 8 bases, and 12 bases separated the two germline ends. CDR3 length equals 13 residues. Looked up from germline, CDR1 is MNHEY and CDR2 is SVGAGI. The CDR3 sequence: CASSYTGQPGYTF. The CDR3 region has the DNA TGTGCCAGCAGTTACACAGGACAGCCGGGCTACACCTTC.